This T cell receptor (beta chain) comes out of a study of beta chain features in type 1 diabetes. cDNA synthesis used the whole RNA isolate, giving expressed TCRB sequences. For naive, central memory and regulatory T cell samples, reads averaged approximately 3.9 million. The protocol was immunoSEQ multiplex PCR, while the TCRdb copy is restricted to in-frame clones and leaves out a portion. The sample yields roughly 140,000 clones, 8.5% to 14% seen once. The count of this clone is one. Its antigen is not known. V lost 6 bases and J lost 4, with 10 bases in between. The CDR3 runs 13 residues. CDR1 and CDR2 (germline): SGHVS, FQNEAQ. Study results and caveats: Moderately but significantly shorter TCRB CDR3s were found in Type 1 diabetes patients in all four CD4+ subsets. Because the template was cDNA, high-expressing cells might be over-represented. Any HLA-type effect on TCRB rearrangement remained unresolved here.

This clonotype was obtained from a man in his late teens or twenties in good health. The gene calls are TRBV7-8 and TRBJ1-3, with no clear D. Sequenced: central memory CD4+ T cells from blood. Here the CDR3 reads CASSRGWGNTIYF. The CDR3 DNA reads TGTGCCAGCAGTCGTGGTTGGGGAAACACCATATATTTT.